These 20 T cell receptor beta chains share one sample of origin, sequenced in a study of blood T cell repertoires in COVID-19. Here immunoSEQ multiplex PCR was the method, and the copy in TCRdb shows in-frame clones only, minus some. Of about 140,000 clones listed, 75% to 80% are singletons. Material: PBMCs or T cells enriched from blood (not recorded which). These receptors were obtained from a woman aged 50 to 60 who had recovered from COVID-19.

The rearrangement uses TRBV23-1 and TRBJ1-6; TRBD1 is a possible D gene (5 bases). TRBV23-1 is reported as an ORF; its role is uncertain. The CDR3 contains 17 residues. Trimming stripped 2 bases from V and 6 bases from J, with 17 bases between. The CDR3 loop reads CASSQPVQVLSNSPLHF. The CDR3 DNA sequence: TGCGCCAGCAGTCAACCCGTACAGGTACTAAGTAATTCACCCCTCCACTTT.

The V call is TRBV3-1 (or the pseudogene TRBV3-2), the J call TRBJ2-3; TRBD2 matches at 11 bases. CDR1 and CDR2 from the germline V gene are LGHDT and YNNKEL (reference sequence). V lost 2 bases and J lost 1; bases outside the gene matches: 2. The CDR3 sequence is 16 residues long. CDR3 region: CASSQSSGRGTDTQYF. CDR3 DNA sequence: TGTGCCAGCAGCCAAAGTAGCGGGAGGGGCACAGATACGCAGTATTTT.

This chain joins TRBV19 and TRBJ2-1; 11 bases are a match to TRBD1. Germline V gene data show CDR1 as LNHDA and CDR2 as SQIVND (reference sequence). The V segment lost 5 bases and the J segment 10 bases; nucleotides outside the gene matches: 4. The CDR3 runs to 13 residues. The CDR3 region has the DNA TGTGCCAGTAGTTACCGGGACAGGGGGGAGCAGTTCTTC. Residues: CASSYRDRGEQFF.

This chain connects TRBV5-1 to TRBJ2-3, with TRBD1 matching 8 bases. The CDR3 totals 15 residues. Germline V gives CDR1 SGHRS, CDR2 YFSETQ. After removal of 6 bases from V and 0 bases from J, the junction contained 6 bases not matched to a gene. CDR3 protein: CASKAGGLSTDTQYF. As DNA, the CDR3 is TGCGCCAGCAAAGCAGGGGGCTTAAGCACAGATACGCAGTATTTT.

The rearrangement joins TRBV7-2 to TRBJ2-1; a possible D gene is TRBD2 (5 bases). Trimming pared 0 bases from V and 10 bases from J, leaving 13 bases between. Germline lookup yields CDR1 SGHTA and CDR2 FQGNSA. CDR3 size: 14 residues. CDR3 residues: CASSLAVNSGEQFF. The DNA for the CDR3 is TGTGCCAGCAGCTTAGCCGTCAACTCGGGAGAGCAGTTCTTC.

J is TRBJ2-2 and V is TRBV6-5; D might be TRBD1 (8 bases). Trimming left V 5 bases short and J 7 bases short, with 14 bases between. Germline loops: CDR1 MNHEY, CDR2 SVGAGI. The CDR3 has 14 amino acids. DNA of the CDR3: TGTGCCAGCAGTCCGACAGGGGAGGGCGGGGAGCTGTTTTTT. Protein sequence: CASSPTGEGGELFF.

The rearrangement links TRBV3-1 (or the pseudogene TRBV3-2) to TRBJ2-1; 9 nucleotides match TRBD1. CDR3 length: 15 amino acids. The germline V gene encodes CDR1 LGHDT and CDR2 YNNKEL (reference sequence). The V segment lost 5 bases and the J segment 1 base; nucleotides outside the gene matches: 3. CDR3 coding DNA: TGTGCCAGCAGCACGACAGGGGGGTCCTACAATGAGCAGTTCTTC. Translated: CASSTTGGSYNEQFF.

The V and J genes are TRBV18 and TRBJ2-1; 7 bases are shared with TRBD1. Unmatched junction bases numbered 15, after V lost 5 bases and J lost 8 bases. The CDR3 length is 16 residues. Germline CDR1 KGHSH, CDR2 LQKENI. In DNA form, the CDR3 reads TGTGCCAGCTCAGGGGCCGGGACAGAGGGGGTAGATGAGCAGTTCTTC. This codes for CASSGAGTEGVDEQFF.

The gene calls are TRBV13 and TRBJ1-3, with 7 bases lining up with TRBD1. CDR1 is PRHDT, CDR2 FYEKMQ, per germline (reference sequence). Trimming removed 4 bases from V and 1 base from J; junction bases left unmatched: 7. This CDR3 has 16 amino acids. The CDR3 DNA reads TGTGCCAGCAGCTCCGGGACAGAAGAATCTGGAAACACCATATATTTT. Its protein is CASSSGTEESGNTIYF. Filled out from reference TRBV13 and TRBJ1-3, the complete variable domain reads AAGVIQSPRHLIKEKRETATLKCYPIPRHDTVYWYQQGPGQDPQFLISFYEKMQSDKGSIPDRFSAQQFSDYHSELNMSSLELGDSALYFCASSSGTEESGNTIYFGEGSWLTVV.

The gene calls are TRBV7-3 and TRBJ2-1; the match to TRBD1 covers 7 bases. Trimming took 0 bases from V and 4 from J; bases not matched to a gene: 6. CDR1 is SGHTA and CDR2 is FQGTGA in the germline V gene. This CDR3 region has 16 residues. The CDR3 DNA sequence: TGTGCCAGCAGCTTAACTTTAGGGACAGCTTACAATGAGCAGTTCTTC. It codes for CASSLTLGTAYNEQFF. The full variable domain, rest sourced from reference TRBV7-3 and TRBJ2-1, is GAGVSQTPSNKVTEKGKYVELRCDPISGHTALYWYRQSLGQGPEFLIYFQGTGAADDSGLPNDRFFAVRPEGSVSTLKIQRTERGDSAVYLCASSLTLGTAYNEQFFGPGTRLTVL.

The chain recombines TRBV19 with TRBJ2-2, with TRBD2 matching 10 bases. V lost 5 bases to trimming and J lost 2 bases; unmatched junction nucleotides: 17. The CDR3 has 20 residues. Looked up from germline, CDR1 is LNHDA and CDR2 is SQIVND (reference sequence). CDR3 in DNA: TGTGCCAGTAGTCCCCCGGCAAAAGCGGGAGGGGGGGGAAACACCGGGGAGCTGTTTTTT. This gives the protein CASSPPAKAGGGGNTGELFF.

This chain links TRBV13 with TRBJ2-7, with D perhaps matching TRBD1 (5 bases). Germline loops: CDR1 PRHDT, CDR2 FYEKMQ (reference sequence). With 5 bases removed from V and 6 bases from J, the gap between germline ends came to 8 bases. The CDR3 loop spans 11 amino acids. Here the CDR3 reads CASSPGFEQYF. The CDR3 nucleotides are TGTGCCAGCAGCCCAGGGTTCGAGCAGTACTTC. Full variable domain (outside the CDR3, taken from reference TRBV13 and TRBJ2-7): AAGVIQSPRHLIKEKRETATLKCYPIPRHDTVYWYQQGPGQDPQFLISFYEKMQSDKGSIPDRFSAQQFSDYHSELNMSSLELGDSALYFCASSPGFEQYFGPGTRLTVT.

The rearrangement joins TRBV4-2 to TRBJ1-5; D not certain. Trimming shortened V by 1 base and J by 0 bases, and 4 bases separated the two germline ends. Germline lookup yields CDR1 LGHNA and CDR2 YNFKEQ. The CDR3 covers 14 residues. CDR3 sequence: CASSQVHSNQPQHF. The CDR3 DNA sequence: TGTGCCAGCAGCCAAGTCCATAGCAATCAGCCCCAGCATTTT.

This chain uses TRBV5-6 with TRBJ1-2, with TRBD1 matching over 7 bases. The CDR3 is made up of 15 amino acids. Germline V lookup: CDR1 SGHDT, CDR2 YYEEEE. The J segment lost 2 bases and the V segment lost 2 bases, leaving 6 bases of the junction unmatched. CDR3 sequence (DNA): TGTGCCAGCAGCTTTTTCGACAGGGACAACTATGGCTACACCTTC. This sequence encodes CASSFFDRDNYGYTF.

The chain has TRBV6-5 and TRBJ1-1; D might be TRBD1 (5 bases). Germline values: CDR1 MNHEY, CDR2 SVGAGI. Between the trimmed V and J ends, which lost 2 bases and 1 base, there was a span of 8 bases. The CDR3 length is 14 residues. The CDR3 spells CASSYGQGNTEAFF. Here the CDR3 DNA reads TGTGCCAGCAGTTACGGGCAGGGGAACACTGAAGCTTTCTTT.

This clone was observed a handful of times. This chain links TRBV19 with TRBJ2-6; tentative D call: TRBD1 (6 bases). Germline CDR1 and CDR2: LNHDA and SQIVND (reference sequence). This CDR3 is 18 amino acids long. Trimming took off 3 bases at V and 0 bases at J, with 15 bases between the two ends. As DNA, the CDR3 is TGTGCCAGTAGTATGGCTGGACAGTCGTCCTCTGGGGCCAACGTCCTGACTTTC. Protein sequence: CASSMAGQSSSGANVLTF. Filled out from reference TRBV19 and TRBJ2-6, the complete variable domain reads DGGITQSPKYLFRKEGQNVTLSCEQNLNHDAMYWYRQDPGQGLRLIYYSQIVNDFQKGDIAEGYSVSREKKESFPLTVTSAQKNPTAFYLCASSMAGQSSSGANVLTFGAGSRLTVL.

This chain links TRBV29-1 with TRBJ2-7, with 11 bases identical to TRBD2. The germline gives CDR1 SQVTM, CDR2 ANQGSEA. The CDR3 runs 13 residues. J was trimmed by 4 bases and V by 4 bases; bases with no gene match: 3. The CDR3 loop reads CSVASGGPYEQYF. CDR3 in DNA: TGCAGCGTTGCTAGCGGGGGGCCTTACGAGCAGTACTTC.

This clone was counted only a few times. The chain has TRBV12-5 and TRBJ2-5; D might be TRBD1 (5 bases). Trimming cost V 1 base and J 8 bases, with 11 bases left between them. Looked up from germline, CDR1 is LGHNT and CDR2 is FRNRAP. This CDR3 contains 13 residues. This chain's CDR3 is CASGLGSGQTQYF. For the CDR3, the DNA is TGTGCTAGTGGTTTGGGTTCAGGGCAAACCCAGTACTTC.

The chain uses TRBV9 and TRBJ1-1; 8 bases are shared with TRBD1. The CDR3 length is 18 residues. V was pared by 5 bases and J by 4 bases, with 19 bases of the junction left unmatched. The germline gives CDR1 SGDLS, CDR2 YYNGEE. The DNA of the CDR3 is TGTGCCAGCAGTTCCCGTGAACAGGGGGGTGGTGTGAGCACTGAAGCTTTCTTT. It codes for CASSSREQGGGVSTEAFF.

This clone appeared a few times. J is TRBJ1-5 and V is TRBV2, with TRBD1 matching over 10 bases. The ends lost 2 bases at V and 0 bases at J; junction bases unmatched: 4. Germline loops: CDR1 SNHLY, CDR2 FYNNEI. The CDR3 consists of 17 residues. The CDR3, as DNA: TGTGCCAGCAGTGAATGGGGACAGGGGCCTAGCAATCAGCCCCAGCATTTT. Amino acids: CASSEWGQGPSNQPQHF.